These T cell receptor beta chains were read from a single sample in a study of blood T cell repertoires in COVID-19. Generated by immunoSEQ multiplex PCR, the TCRdb table keeps only in-frame clones and is missing some. In the table there are approximately 130,000 clones, around 81% of which are singletons. Sequenced: peripheral blood. The receptors were sampled from a human donor in a cohort sampled during active COVID-19. The CDR3 runs from the conserved cysteine through the conserved F or W. The D gene is left open where the match is weak. Size is omitted from some rows. Given values are once, few, many or a class for expanded clones.

j_call v_call d_call clone_size cdr3_aa cdr3_nt
TRBJ2-2 TRBV4-1 TRBD2 . CASSQTTSGGNTGELFF TGCGCCAGCAGCCAGACAACTAGCGGGGGTAACACCGGGGAGCTGTTTTTT
TRBJ2-7 TRBV5-4 . . CASSSGYEQYF TGTGCCAGCAGCTCGGGCTACGAGCAGTACTTC
TRBJ2-6 TRBV19 . . CASSISPSGANVLTF TGTGCCAGTAGTATCTCCCCCTCTGGGGCCAACGTCCTGACTTTC
TRBJ1-3 TRBV19 TRBD1 few CASSGTGDGNTIYF TGTGCCAGTAGTGGGACAGGGGATGGAAACACCATATATTTT
TRBJ1-4 TRBV19 . once CASSPVTRGRANEKLFF TGTGCCAGTAGTCCCGTTACGCGGGGGAGAGCTAATGAAAAACTGTTTTTT
TRBJ2-2 TRBV5-1 . . CASGQLATGELFF TGCGCCAGCGGCCAATTAGCGACCGGGGAGCTGTTTTTT
TRBJ1-2 TRBV14 TRBD1 . CASSLGTVGYTF TGTGCCAGCAGCCTCGGGACAGTCGGCTACACCTTC
TRBJ1-1 TRBV7-9 . . CASSQGLRGTEAFF TGTGCCAGCAGCCAGGGCTTAAGGGGCACTGAAGCTTTCTTT
TRBJ2-5 TRBV5-1 TRBD2 . CASTTSGAYQETQYF TGCGCCAGCACCACTAGCGGGGCCTACCAAGAGACCCAGTACTTC
TRBJ2-3 TRBV4-1 . . CASSQDRVTDTQYF TGCGCCAGCAGCCAAGACAGGGTCACAGATACGCAGTATTTT
TRBJ2-2 TRBV10-3 TRBD1 . CAIKDGQGYTGELFF TGTGCCATCAAGGACGGACAGGGTTACACCGGGGAGCTGTTTTTT
TRBJ1-6 TRBV5-1 . . CASSLGQSSSSPLHF TGCGCCAGCAGCTTGGGACAGTCTAGTAGTTCACCCCTCCACTTT
TRBJ2-3 TRBV28 TRBD1 . CASSRQGGTDTQYF TGTGCCAGCAGTCGACAGGGGGGCACAGATACGCAGTATTTT
TRBJ2-7 TRBV6-1 TRBD1 . CASSDTGTASYEQYF TGTGCCAGCAGTGATACCGGGACAGCCTCCTACGAGCAGTACTTC
TRBJ2-5 TRBV4-1 TRBD1 . CASSQSDRDQETQYF TGCGCCAGCAGCCAGTCTGACAGGGACCAAGAGACCCAGTACTTC
TRBJ1-5 TRBV10-3 TRBD1 few CAISEGTGVQPQHF TGTGCCATCAGTGAGGGAACAGGGGTGCAGCCCCAGCATTTT
TRBJ2-1 TRBV3-1/TRBV3-2 TRBD1 . CASSLLPGQGANEQFF TGTGCCAGCAGCCTTCTCCCGGGACAGGGGGCCAATGAGCAGTTCTTC
TRBJ2-3 TRBV30 TRBD2 . CAWDSGGSDTQYF TGTGCCTGGGATAGCGGGGGATCGGATACGCAGTATTTT
TRBJ2-1 TRBV7-8 . . CASSPRLDHGLYNEQFF TGTGCCAGCAGCCCCCGACTAGATCACGGACTCTACAATGAGCAGTTCTTC
TRBJ1-5 TRBV6-5 . once CASSPGPSPGGSQHF TGTGCCAGCAGCCCCGGACCCTCACCAGGCGGGTCCCAGCATTTT
TRBJ1-3 TRBV5-6 TRBD1 . CASSSTGDSGNTIYF TGTGCCAGCAGCTCAACAGGGGACTCTGGAAACACCATATATTTT
TRBJ1-1 TRBV4-1 . few CASSHQTGWNTEAFF TGCGCCAGCAGCCACCAGACAGGCTGGAACACTGAAGCTTTCTTT
TRBJ2-5 TRBV5-8 . . CASSVLAGTGETQYF TGTGCCAGCAGCGTACTAGCGGGGACAGGGGAGACCCAGTACTTC
TRBJ2-3 TRBV28 . few CASSFSGDPGHTQYF TGTGCCAGCAGTTTTTCGGGGGACCCCGGTCATACGCAGTATTTT
TRBJ1-2 TRBV18 TRBD1 . CASSPRDRGHGYTF TGTGCCAGCTCACCCCGGGACAGGGGGCATGGCTACACCTTC
TRBJ2-1 TRBV6-5 . . CASSSGWVYNEQFF TGTGCCAGCAGCTCGGGTTGGGTTTACAATGAGCAGTTCTTC
TRBJ1-2 TRBV6-5 . . CASSYGAFNGYTF TGTGCCAGCAGTTACGGTGCGTTTAATGGCTACACCTTC
TRBJ1-1 TRBV9 . once CASSPRTAMNTEAFF TGTGCCAGCAGCCCTCGGACAGCGATGAACACTGAAGCTTTCTTT
TRBJ2-5 TRBV19 TRBD2 . CATRGSGGHQETQYF TGTGCCACTCGTGGGAGCGGGGGCCACCAAGAGACCCAGTACTTC
TRBJ2-7 TRBV3-1/TRBV3-2 . . CASSQGMGSYEQYF TGTGCCAGCAGCCAAGGGATGGGCAGCTACGAGCAGTACTTC
TRBJ1-4 TRBV30 . . CAWTANEKLFF TGTGCCTGGACCGCTAATGAAAAACTGTTTTTT
TRBJ2-3 TRBV5-1 TRBD1 . CASYGQADTQYF TGCGCCAGCTACGGACAGGCAGATACGCAGTATTTT
TRBJ2-2 TRBV28 . . CASTGPTGELFF TGTGCCAGCACAGGGCCCACCGGGGAGCTGTTTTTT
TRBJ1-4 TRBV10-3 TRBD1 . CAISAGDSNEKLFF TGTGCCATCAGTGCGGGGGACAGCAATGAAAAACTGTTTTTT
TRBJ2-3 TRBV28 TRBD2 few CASSLVGGAADTQYF TGTGCCAGCAGTTTGGTCGGGGGGGCGGCAGATACGCAGTATTTT
TRBJ1-2 TRBV20-1 . . CSASDSYGYTF TGCAGTGCCTCGGACAGCTATGGCTACACCTTC
TRBJ1-4 TRBV5-1 TRBD1 . CASSVRDRVGEKLFF TGCGCCAGCAGCGTAAGGGACAGGGTCGGGGAAAAACTGTTTTTT
TRBJ2-7 TRBV19 . . CASSAYTPEGYEQYF TGTGCCAGTAGCGCGTACACCCCCGAGGGCTACGAGCAGTACTTC
TRBJ2-5 TRBV3-1/TRBV3-2 TRBD2 . CASSQDLGSALAGGTQYF TGTGCCAGCAGCCAAGATTTGGGGTCGGCACTAGCGGGGGGGACCCAGTACTTC
TRBJ2-7 TRBV5-6 TRBD1 . CASSYIRDREDEQYF TGTGCCAGCAGCTACATCCGGGACAGGGAAGACGAGCAGTACTTC
TRBJ2-7 TRBV30 . . CAWSAGVLSPGRYEQYF TGTGCCTGGAGTGCAGGGGTACTAAGCCCCGGGCGCTACGAGCAGTACTTC
TRBJ2-7 TRBV6-5 TRBD2 . CASSSLTSPPYEQYF TGTGCCAGCAGTTCCCTGACTAGCCCTCCCTACGAGCAGTACTTC
TRBJ2-1 TRBV19 . . CASSIPYNEQFF TGTGCCAGTAGTATCCCATACAATGAGCAGTTCTTC
TRBJ2-7 TRBV18 . . CASSPRGQSYEQYF TGTGCCAGCTCACCACGAGGCCAGTCCTACGAGCAGTACTTC
TRBJ1-4 TRBV19 TRBD1 . CASRGQGDEKLFF TGTGCCAGTAGGGGACAGGGCGATGAAAAACTGTTTTTT
TRBJ1-2 TRBV4-2 TRBD1 once CASSPSQGADYGYTF TGTGCCAGCAGCCCTTCGCAGGGGGCCGACTATGGCTACACCTTC
TRBJ2-1 TRBV5-6 TRBD1 . CASSFGTGGRNEQFF TGTGCCAGCAGCTTTGGGACAGGGGGAAGGAATGAGCAGTTCTTC
TRBJ2-7 TRBV18 . . CASSPPQGGEQYF TGTGCCAGCTCACCACCCCAGGGGGGCGAGCAGTACTTC
TRBJ2-3 TRBV7-9 TRBD1 few CASSSTGATDTQYF TGTGCCAGCAGCTCGACAGGGGCCACAGATACGCAGTATTTT
TRBJ2-5 TRBV2 . . CASRERQEYQETQYF TGTGCCAGCAGGGAACGACAGGAGTACCAAGAGACCCAGTACTTC
TRBJ2-7 TRBV11-2 TRBD2 . CASSLESGWLAGASAYEQYF TGTGCCAGCAGCTTAGAAAGCGGATGGCTAGCGGGGGCCTCCGCCTACGAGCAGTACTTC
TRBJ1-6 TRBV5-8 . . CASSFPVSPLHF TGTGCCAGCAGCTTCCCCGTATCACCCCTCCACTTT
TRBJ2-1 TRBV2 TRBD1 . CASTSEDRVINEQFF TGTGCCAGCACATCAGAGGACAGGGTGATCAATGAGCAGTTCTTC
TRBJ1-2 TRBV18 TRBD1 . CASSPRGPLYGYTF TGTGCCAGCTCACCGAGGGGGCCACTCTATGGCTACACCTTC
TRBJ2-3 TRBV15 . . CATSRGGRNTDTQYF TGTGCCACCAGCAGAGGCGGGCGAAACACAGATACGCAGTATTTT
TRBJ2-7 TRBV3-1/TRBV3-2 . . CASSQVQGSEQYF TGTGCCAGCAGCCAAGTCCAGGGAAGCGAGCAGTACTTC
TRBJ1-2 TRBV5-4 TRBD1 once CASIRTGAYGYTF TGTGCCAGCATCAGAACAGGGGCTTATGGCTACACCTTC
TRBJ2-2 TRBV5-4 TRBD2 . CASSLATSGGFMTGELFF TGTGCCAGCAGCTTGGCTACTAGCGGGGGGTTTATGACCGGGGAGCTGTTTTTT
TRBJ2-7 TRBV4-1 TRBD1 . CASSQAPGTGGYEQYF TGCGCCAGCAGCCAAGCCCCCGGGACAGGGGGCTACGAGCAGTACTTC